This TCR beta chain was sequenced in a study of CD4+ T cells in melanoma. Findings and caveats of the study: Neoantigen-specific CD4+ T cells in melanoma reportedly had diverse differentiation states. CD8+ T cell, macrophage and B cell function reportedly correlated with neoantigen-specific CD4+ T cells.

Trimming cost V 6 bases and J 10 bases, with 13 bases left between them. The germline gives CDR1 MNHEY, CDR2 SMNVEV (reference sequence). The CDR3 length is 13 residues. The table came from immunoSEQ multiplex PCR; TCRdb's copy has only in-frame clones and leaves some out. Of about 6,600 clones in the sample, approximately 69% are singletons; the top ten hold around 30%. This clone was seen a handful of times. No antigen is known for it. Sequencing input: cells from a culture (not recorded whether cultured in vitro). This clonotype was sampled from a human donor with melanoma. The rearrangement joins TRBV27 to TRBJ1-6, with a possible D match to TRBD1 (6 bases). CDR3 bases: TGTGCCAGCAGCATAACAGGGAGCTCACCCCTCCACTTT. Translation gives CASSITGSSPLHF.